Listed below are T cell receptor beta chains from one sample, sequenced in a study of OX40 agonist ivuxolimab in advanced cancers. Only in-frame clones appear in the TCRdb table, and some are missing; sequencing was by immunoSEQ multiplex PCR. The repertoire holds fewer than 45,000 clones, around 80% seen once, with roughly 6.8% in the top ten. The material was CD4+ or CD8+ T cells sorted from blood, obtained in a trial of the OX40 agonist ivuxolimab. Receptor source: an adult with an advanced solid tumor such as melanoma, head and neck, liver or kidney cancer. Both conserved end residues are part of each CDR3. Each record gives: J gene, D gene, V gene, clone size, CDR3 protein, CDR3 DNA. The D gene is left open where the match is weak. Size is stated for part of the rows, as once, few or many counts, or as a class when the clone is expanded.

>TRBJ2-7|.|TRBV9|.
CASSADGYEQYF
TGTGCCAGCAGCGCCGACGGGTACGAGCAGTACTTC
>TRBJ2-7|.|TRBV19|.
CASSPTSAYEQYF
TGTGCCAGTAGTCCCACCAGCGCCTACGAGCAGTACTTC
>TRBJ2-1|TRBD1|TRBV5-4|.
CASSPGGLEQFF
TGTGCCAGCAGCCCAGGGGGCCTTGAGCAGTTCTTC
>TRBJ1-2|TRBD1|TRBV5-1|.
CASSLEGTAGGYTF
TGCGCCAGCAGCTTGGAAGGGACAGCGGGCGGCTACACCTTC
>TRBJ2-7|.|TRBV5-1|.
CASSLDQSPYEQYF
TGCGCCAGCAGCTTGGATCAGAGCCCCTACGAGCAGTACTTC
>TRBJ2-1|TRBD2|TRBV27|few
CASSFGLAGYYNEQFF
TGTGCCAGCAGCTTCGGACTAGCGGGGTACTACAATGAGCAGTTCTTC
>TRBJ2-7|.|TRBV20-1|.
CSAKQKYEQYF
TGCAGTGCAAAGCAGAAATACGAGCAGTACTTC
>TRBJ2-3|TRBD2|TRBV27|.
CASAGRAGGPDVTNTQYF
TGTGCCAGCGCCGGGAGAGCGGGAGGGCCTGATGTGACAAATACGCAGTATTTT
>TRBJ1-2|TRBD1|TRBV2|few
CASSGQGGAYGYTF
TGTGCCAGCAGTGGACAGGGTGGGGCCTATGGCTACACCTTC
>TRBJ2-1|TRBD2|TRBV30|.
CAWSVSGRGRIAGHKFF
TGTGCCTGGAGTGTATCCGGCAGGGGAAGGATAGCGGGACATAAGTTCTTC
>TRBJ1-2|.|TRBV6-5|few
CASSQGGGPRSGYTF
TGTGCCAGCAGTCAAGGGGGGGGGCCCAGAAGTGGCTACACCTTC
>TRBJ2-3|.|TRBV5-1|.
CASSFNRASSTDTQYF
TGCGCCAGCAGCTTCAACCGAGCGTCTAGCACAGATACGCAGTATTTT
>TRBJ2-5|.|TRBV18|.
CASSPRAGQETQYF
TGTGCCAGCTCACCCCGGGCAGGCCAAGAGACCCAGTACTTC
>TRBJ1-4|.|TRBV18|.
CASSSRRGLKELFF
TGTGCCAGCTCATCCCGTCGGGGGTTGAAAGAACTGTTTTTT
>TRBJ2-5|TRBD1|TRBV5-4|.
CASSGDRGRETQYF
TGTGCCAGCAGTGGAGACAGGGGACGAGAGACCCAGTACTTC
>TRBJ2-1|TRBD2|TRBV19|few
CASGTSGYNEQFF
TGTGCCAGCGGGACTAGCGGATACAATGAGCAGTTCTTC
>TRBJ2-7|.|TRBV11-1|.
CASSLGGTSNEQYF
TGTGCCAGCAGCTTGGGGGGGACATCTAACGAGCAGTACTTC
>TRBJ1-2|.|TRBV5-6|.
CASNLPGVNYGYTF
TGTGCCAGCAACCTCCCGGGCGTAAACTATGGCTACACCTTC
>TRBJ2-5|.|TRBV10-3|.
CAISEGWETQYF
TGTGCCATCAGTGAGGGGTGGGAGACCCAGTACTTC
>TRBJ1-6|TRBD1|TRBV10-3|.
CAIRGTGVNSPLHF
TGTGCCATCAGGGGTACAGGGGTTAATTCACCCCTCCACTTT
>TRBJ2-2|TRBD2|TRBV19|.
CASNPGLVGGELFF
TGTGCCAGTAACCCCGGACTAGTCGGCGGGGAGCTGTTTTTT
>TRBJ1-2|.|TRBV7-6|once
CASSLTGDGYTF
TGTGCCAGCAGCTTAACGGGCGATGGCTACACCTTC
>TRBJ1-1|TRBD1|TRBV6-5|.
CASSYSPGGRAAFF
TGTGCCAGCAGTTATTCCCCAGGGGGCCGGGCAGCTTTCTTT
>TRBJ2-5|.|TRBV29-1|.
CSGMLETQYF
TGCAGCGGCATGCTAGAGACCCAGTACTTC
>TRBJ2-5|.|TRBV2|.
CASAGSRAETQYF
TGTGCCAGCGCCGGAAGCCGCGCCGAGACCCAGTACTTC
>TRBJ1-4|.|TRBV5-1|.
CASSLRSGGGLENEKLFF
TGCGCCAGCAGCTTGCGAAGTGGCGGGGGTTTGGAAAATGAAAAACTGTTTTTT
>TRBJ2-5|.|TRBV19|.
CASSILRQETQYF
TGTGCCAGTAGTATACTCCGCCAAGAGACCCAGTACTTC
>TRBJ2-1|.|TRBV7-9|.
CASSLAGTYNGEQFF
TGTGCCAGCAGCTTAGCCGGGACATACAACGGTGAGCAGTTCTTC
>TRBJ2-2|TRBD1|TRBV27|.
CARKNPGQPSNTGELFF
TGTGCCAGGAAAAATCCGGGACAGCCATCGAACACCGGGGAGCTGTTTTTT
>TRBJ1-1|.|TRBV7-9|.
CASSFLRTGFEAFF
TGTGCCAGCAGCTTCTTGCGGACGGGGTTTGAAGCTTTCTTT
>TRBJ1-5|.|TRBV6-6|.
CASTSSGRQHF
TGTGCCAGCACTTCTTCGGGACGCCAGCATTTT
>TRBJ2-7|TRBD1|TRBV7-9|.
CASSWDRGSYEQYF
TGTGCCAGCAGCTGGGACAGGGGCTCCTACGAGCAGTACTTC
>TRBJ1-1|.|TRBV5-1|.
CASSLDPGRDAFF
TGCGCCAGCAGCTTGGATCCGGGAAGGGATGCTTTCTTT
>TRBJ2-1|.|TRBV27|few
CASSPSNGNEQFF
TGTGCCAGCAGTCCATCAAATGGGAATGAGCAGTTCTTC
>TRBJ2-3|.|TRBV5-1|.
CASSLEGRRTDTQYF
TGCGCCAGCAGCTTGGAGGGGCGACGCACAGATACGCAGTATTTT
>TRBJ2-3|TRBD2|TRBV4-1|.
CASSHGTSGRADTQYF
TGCGCCAGCAGCCATGGGACTAGCGGGAGGGCCGATACGCAGTATTTT
>TRBJ2-5|.|TRBV15|.
CATRRGVRETQYF
TGTGCCACCAGGAGAGGGGTAAGAGAGACCCAGTACTTC
>TRBJ1-3|.|TRBV29-1|.
CSVERGGAGGNTIYF
TGCAGCGTTGAAAGGGGGGGAGCAGGAGGAAACACCATATATTTT
>TRBJ2-1|.|TRBV9|.
CASSHEGLDYNEQFF
TGTGCCAGCAGCCACGAGGGACTGGATTACAATGAGCAGTTCTTC
>TRBJ2-4|.|TRBV29-1|.
CSVIVPDIQYF
TGCAGCGTTATTGTACCGGACATTCAGTACTTC
>TRBJ2-3|TRBD2|TRBV18|.
CASPGLAGSTDTQYF
TGTGCCAGCCCGGGACTAGCGGGTAGCACAGATACGCAGTATTTT
>TRBJ1-2|TRBD1|TRBV4-3|.
CASSPGQGRYGYTF
TGCGCCAGCAGCCCAGGACAGGGCCGATATGGCTACACCTTC
>TRBJ2-2|.|TRBV5-1|.
CASSFSNPNTGELFF
TGCGCCAGCAGCTTCTCGAACCCGAACACCGGGGAGCTGTTTTTT
>TRBJ1-1|.|TRBV29-1|.
CSGRVNTEAFF
TGCAGCGGTAGGGTGAACACTGAAGCTTTCTTT
>TRBJ2-7|TRBD2|TRBV11-2|once
CASSWTSGPYEQYF
TGTGCCAGCAGCTGGACTAGCGGGCCCTACGAGCAGTACTTC
>TRBJ1-4|TRBD1|TRBV7-9|.
CASSSDRVRANEKLFF
TGTGCCAGCAGCTCCGACAGGGTCCGAGCTAATGAAAAACTGTTTTTT
>TRBJ2-3|.|TRBV20-1|.
CSAQWSDTQYF
TGCAGTGCCCAGTGGTCAGATACGCAGTATTTT
>TRBJ1-2|.|TRBV10-3|medium-sized
CAISGGLNSYGYTF
TGTGCCATCAGTGGGGGGTTAAACAGCTATGGCTACACCTTC
>TRBJ2-3|TRBD2|TRBV5-1|.
CASSPGLAGSTDTQYF
TGCGCCAGCAGCCCCGGACTAGCGGGGAGCACAGATACGCAGTATTTT
>TRBJ2-2|TRBD2|TRBV29-1|.
CSVMRLAGDTGELFF
TGCAGCGTAATGAGACTAGCGGGAGACACCGGGGAGCTGTTTTTT
>TRBJ2-5|TRBD1|TRBV11-1|.
CASSLEGGPQETQYF
TGTGCCAGCAGCTTAGAAGGGGGCCCCCAAGAGACCCAGTACTTC
>TRBJ1-2|.|TRBV5-6|few
CASSLLGFDYGYTF
TGTGCCAGCAGCTTGCTTGGTTTTGACTATGGCTACACCTTC